This T cell receptor beta chain was captured by sequencing in a study of blood T cell repertoires in COVID-19. Study context: COVID-19 samples, acute and convalescent, were from the United States, Italy and Spain. The cDNA or gDNA used as material had been derived from T cells, B-cell-depleted T cells, or PBMCs.

J gave up 1 base and V 8 bases, and 9 bases lay outside the gene matches. Looked up from germline, CDR1 is LNHNV and CDR2 is YYDKDF (reference sequence). The CDR3 contains 16 residues. Assay used: immunoSEQ multiplex PCR; TCRdb lists only in-frame clones, some missing. Of roughly 73,000 clones detected, roughly 87% appear once; the ten largest clones hold approximately 10%. The chain joins TRBV15 to TRBJ2-3; 10 bases align to TRBD1. This sequence originates from a man older than 75 with acute or convalescent COVID-19. Sequencing used peripheral blood. The CDR3 region is CATLDRGRWGTDTQYF. Here the CDR3 DNA reads TGTGCCACCCTTGACAGGGGGCGCTGGGGCACAGATACGCAGTATTTT.